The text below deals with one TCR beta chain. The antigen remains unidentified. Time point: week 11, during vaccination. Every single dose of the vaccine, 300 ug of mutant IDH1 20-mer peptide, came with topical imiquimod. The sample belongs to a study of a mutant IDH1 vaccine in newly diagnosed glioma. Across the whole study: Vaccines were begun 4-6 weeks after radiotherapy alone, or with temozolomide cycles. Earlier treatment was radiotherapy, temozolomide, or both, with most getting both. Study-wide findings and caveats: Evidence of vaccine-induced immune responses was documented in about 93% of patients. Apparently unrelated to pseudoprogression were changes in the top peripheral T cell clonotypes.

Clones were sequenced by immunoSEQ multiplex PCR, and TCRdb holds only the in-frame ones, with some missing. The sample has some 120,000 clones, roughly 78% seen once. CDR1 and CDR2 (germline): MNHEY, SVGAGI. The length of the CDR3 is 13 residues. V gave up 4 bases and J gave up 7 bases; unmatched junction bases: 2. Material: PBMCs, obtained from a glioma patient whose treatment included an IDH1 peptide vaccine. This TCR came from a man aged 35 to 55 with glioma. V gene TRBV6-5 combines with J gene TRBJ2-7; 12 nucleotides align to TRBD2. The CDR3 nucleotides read TGTGCCAGCAGTTCGGGACTAGCGGGTGAGCAGTACTTC. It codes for CASSSGLAGEQYF.